The next 28 T cell receptor beta chains were all read from a single sample in a study of blood T cell repertoires in COVID-19. The assay was immunoSEQ multiplex PCR, and TCRdb's table has in-frame clones only and misses some. The sample shows about 68,000 clones, about 82% of them seen only once. The sample taken for sequencing was peripheral blood. The receptors originated from a middle-aged man with acute or convalescent COVID-19.

The chain joins TRBV10-3 to TRBJ1-6; TRBD1 agrees at 7 bases. The CDR3 has 15 residues. Germline V gives CDR1 ENHRY, CDR2 SYGVKD. Trimming at V came to 10 bases and at J to 6 bases, leaving 12 bases not matched to a gene. The CDR3 bases are TGTGCCACCACCGACAGGGTCGTCCCTAATTCACCCCTCCACTTT. Residues: CATTDRVVPNSPLHF.

J is TRBJ2-2 and V is TRBV2; weak D call: TRBD2 (6 bases). The CDR3 has 14 amino acids. V shed 0 bases and J shed 5 bases, with 7 bases lying between them. CDR1 is SNHLY and CDR2 is FYNNEI in the germline V gene. The CDR3 region has the DNA TGTGCCAGCAGTGAAGCAGGGAGGACCGGGGAGCTGTTTTTT. Translating gives CASSEAGRTGELFF.

This clone was seen only a few times. The chain couples TRBV5-1 to TRBJ1-1; no reliable D call. V lost 5 bases and J lost 0, with 14 bases in between. The CDR3 totals 15 residues. Per germline, CDR1 SGHRS and CDR2 YFSETQ. The CDR3 loop reads CASRISGGMNTEAFF. The CDR3 DNA follows: TGCGCCAGCAGAATATCGGGAGGGATGAACACTGAAGCTTTCTTT. Based on the CDR3 plus reference TRBV5-1 and TRBJ1-1, the full variable domain is KAGVTQTPRYLIKTRGQQVTLSCSPISGHRSVSWYQQTPGQGLQFLFEYFSETQRNKGNFPGRFSGRQFSNSRSEMNVSTLELGDSALYLCASRISGGMNTEAFFGQGTRLTVV.

J is TRBJ2-5 and V is TRBV3-1 (or the pseudogene TRBV3-2), with 8 bases fitting TRBD1. In germline, CDR1 is LGHDT, CDR2 YNNKEL (reference sequence). CDR3 length equals 16 residues. The J segment lost 5 bases and the V segment lost 0 bases, leaving 8 bases of the junction unmatched. CDR3: CASSQDPPRGQETQYF. CDR3 nucleotides: TGTGCCAGCAGCCAAGATCCGCCCAGGGGGCAGGAGACCCAGTACTTC.

This chain connects TRBV7-2 to TRBJ1-5, with TRBD1 matching 7 bases. Looked up from germline, CDR1 is SGHTA and CDR2 is FQGNSA. This CDR3 region has 13 residues. J was trimmed by 9 bases and V by 2 bases; bases with no gene match: 4. The CDR3 region is CASSLQGEAPQHF. CDR3 DNA sequence: TGTGCCAGCAGCTTACAGGGGGAGGCGCCCCAGCATTTT.

This clone was found once. This chain uses TRBV5-5 with TRBJ2-7; 9 bases are a match to TRBD1. V was pared by 1 base and J by 6 bases, with 5 bases of the junction left unmatched. Germline CDR1 reads SGHKS; CDR2 reads YYEKEE (reference sequence). This CDR3 contains 14 residues. The CDR3, as DNA: TGTGCCAGCAGCTTGATGGGACAGGGAAGCGAGCAGTACTTC. Its translation is CASSLMGQGSEQYF.

The chain carries TRBV3-1 (or the pseudogene TRBV3-2) and TRBJ2-1; D call uncertain. CDR3 length: 16 residues. In germline, CDR1 is LGHDT, CDR2 YNNKEL (reference sequence). Between the trimmed V and J ends, which lost 4 bases and 5 bases, there was a span of 18 bases. The CDR3 is CASSRGTSPQNNEQFF. CDR3 sequence (DNA): TGTGCCAGCAGCCGAGGTACTTCACCACAAAACAATGAGCAGTTCTTC.

This chain uses TRBV4-1 with TRBJ2-3; a weak D match, TRBD2 (7 bases). This CDR3 comprises 16 residues. V dropped 4 bases and J dropped 0 bases, with 14 bases sitting between them. The V gene's germline CDR1 is MGHRA and CDR2 YSYEKL. The CDR3 spells CASSPWGGGSTDTQYF. CDR3 nucleotides: TGCGCCAGCAGCCCCTGGGGAGGGGGGAGCACAGATACGCAGTATTTT.

The CDR3 DNA reads as TGTGCCAGCAGCTTAGGGGGAGGAGGAGATACGCAGTATTTT. It codes for CASSLGGGGDTQYF. V and J are TRBV7-3 and TRBJ2-3; D perhaps matches TRBD2 (6 bases). Trimming stripped 2 bases from V and 5 bases from J, with 11 bases between. Germline loops: CDR1 SGHTA, CDR2 FQGTGA. The CDR3 covers 14 residues.

The chain combines TRBV7-9 with TRBJ1-1; unclear D gene. The V end was cut by 2 bases, the J end by 1 base, with 5 bases between. Germline V gives CDR1 SEHNR, CDR2 FQNEAQ (reference sequence). The CDR3 loop spans 13 amino acids. CDR3 bases: TGTGCCAGCAGCTTATCGGGGAACACTGAAGCTTTCTTT. As protein: CASSLSGNTEAFF.

The V call is TRBV15, the J call TRBJ1-6; D perhaps matches TRBD1 (6 bases). CDR1 is LNHNV and CDR2 is YYDKDF in the germline V gene (reference sequence). V was shortened by 1 base and J by 2 bases, with 24 bases between the two germline ends. CDR3 length: 21 residues. Written as DNA, the CDR3 is TGTGCCACCAGCAGAGCGATCAAACGGACAGCTACCTCGGCCTATAATTCACCCCTCCACTTT. Protein product: CATSRAIKRTATSAYNSPLHF.

The CDR3 nucleotides are TGTGCCAGCAGCTCGACGGGACAGGGCGAACCCCTCCACTTT. This codes for CASSSTGQGEPLHF. V gene TRBV7-9 combines with J gene TRBJ1-6, with 9 bases fitting TRBD1. The CDR3 consists of 14 residues. CDR1 SEHNR and CDR2 FQNEAQ come from the germline V gene (reference sequence). V shed 4 bases and J 12 bases; nucleotides not matched to a gene: 7.

This clone came up a few times. The chain joins TRBV5-6 to TRBJ2-2; TRBD1 matches 9 bases. The CDR3 has 16 residues. V shed 3 bases and J 6 bases; nucleotides not matched to a gene: 9. Germline lookup yields CDR1 SGHDT and CDR2 YYEEEE. CDR3 sequence: CASSYQYRGRPGELFF. CDR3 in DNA: TGTGCCAGCAGCTACCAGTACAGGGGGCGCCCCGGGGAGCTGTTTTTT.

The genes are TRBV7-6 and TRBJ2-7, with TRBD1 identical over 10 bases. The CDR3 sequence is 15 residues long. Germline V gives CDR1 SGHVS, CDR2 FNYEAQ. V dropped 1 base and J dropped 2; count of bases not matched to a gene: 2. The CDR3 here is CASSLEGTGAYEQYF. The CDR3 DNA is TGTGCCAGCAGCTTAGAGGGGACAGGGGCCTACGAGCAGTACTTC.

The chain recombines TRBV28 with TRBJ1-2; 10 bases align to TRBD1. Trimming at V came to 6 bases and at J to 3 bases, leaving 10 bases not matched to a gene. From germline, CDR1 is MDHEN and CDR2 SYDVKM. This CDR3 comprises 16 residues. CDR3 DNA sequence: TGTGCCAGCAGCGAATGGGGGACAGGGGAAGACTATGGCTACACCTTC. It specifies CASSEWGTGEDYGYTF.

This chain connects TRBV18 to TRBJ2-5, with 8 positions matching TRBD2. Germline CDR1 reads KGHSH; CDR2 reads LQKENI. With 2 bases clipped from V and 5 bases from J, the junction kept 16 bases outside the gene matches. The CDR3 totals 18 residues. The CDR3 region is CASSPREAGGAFRETQYF. CDR3 DNA sequence: TGTGCCAGCTCACCAAGAGAGGCGGGGGGCGCGTTTCGGGAGACCCAGTACTTC.

As concerns this clone: This is likely a read error, given that the CDR3 carries no conserved phenylalanine or tryptophan at its end. It is unclear where the CDR3 begins or ends on the DNA, so no DNA is shown, and the CDR3 is as TCRdb lists it. The V call is TRBV10-3, the J call TRBJ1-1; the D segment call TRBD1 is taken from the table without a DNA check. The CDR3 is made up of 12 amino acids, end residues included. Per germline, CDR1 ENHRY and CDR2 SYGVKD. CDR3 amino acids: CAISSGTVDESL.

The chain links TRBV3-1 (or the pseudogene TRBV3-2) to TRBJ1-6; maybe TRBD1 (6 bases). The CDR3 covers 14 residues. The V end was cut by 0 bases, the J end by 10 bases, with 10 bases between. Germline loops: CDR1 LGHDT, CDR2 YNNKEL (reference sequence). CDR3 DNA: TGTGCCAGCAGCCAAGAAGGGGGTAGCTCACCCCTCCACTTT. Translated, it gives CASSQEGGSSPLHF.

The gene calls are TRBV2 and TRBJ1-5; D might be TRBD1 (5 bases). Germline CDR1 reads SNHLY; CDR2 reads FYNNEI. This CDR3 spans 14 amino acids. Trimming stripped 2 bases from V and 6 bases from J, with 11 bases between. CDR3 in amino acids: CASSEQGYGQPQHF. In DNA, the CDR3 is TGTGCCAGCAGTGAACAGGGTTACGGTCAGCCCCAGCATTTT. Variable domain in full (rest from reference TRBV2 and TRBJ1-5): EPEVTQTPSHQVTQMGQEVILRCVPISNHLYFYWYRQILGQKVEFLVSFYNNEISEKSEIFDDQFSVERPDGSNFTLKIRSTKLEDSAMYFCASSEQGYGQPQHFGDGTRLSIL.

The chain carries TRBV16 and TRBJ1-3; a weak D match, TRBD1 (6 bases). The CDR3 totals 17 residues. CDR1 KGHSY and CDR2 FQNENV come from the germline V gene. Trimming stripped 0 bases from V and 0 bases from J, with 12 bases between. The CDR3 DNA is TGTGCCAGCAGCCAATCGGGCAGGGGAAGCTCTGGAAACACCATATATTTT. Translation gives CASSQSGRGSSGNTIYF.

The chain couples TRBV7-9 to TRBJ2-6, with D possibly matching TRBD2 (5 bases). V shed 5 bases and J shed 0 bases, with 8 bases lying between them. The CDR3 consists of 15 residues. Per the germline V gene, CDR1 is SEHNR and CDR2 is FQNEAQ (reference sequence). This CDR3 reads CASSVGDSGANVLTF. The CDR3 DNA follows: TGTGCCAGCAGCGTGGGAGACTCTGGGGCCAACGTCCTGACTTTC.

Concerning this clone: Other DNA sequences in the sample encode the same CDR3. The V and J genes are TRBV5-1 and TRBJ2-5; 11 bases are shared with TRBD1. Per the germline V gene, CDR1 is SGHRS and CDR2 is YFSETQ. Unmatched junction bases numbered 8, after V lost 6 bases and J lost 4 bases. The CDR3 contains 15 residues. Here the CDR3 reads CASTRDRGTGETQYF. CDR3 DNA: TGCGCCAGCACACGGGACAGGGGGACTGGAGAGACCCAGTACTTC.

This rearrangement joins TRBV5-1 to TRBJ1-4; TRBD1 matches 10 bases. V gave up 4 bases and J gave up 6 bases; unmatched junction bases: 12. The CDR3 has 17 residues. Germline-derived CDR1 and CDR2 are SGHRS and YFSETQ. CDR3 DNA: TGCGCCAGCAGCCCGTGGGGACAGGGGCTAAATGATGAAAAACTGTTTTTT. It specifies CASSPWGQGLNDEKLFF.

This clone occurred once. The V call is TRBV27, the J call TRBJ1-6; 8 nucleotides agree with TRBD1. With V trimmed by 5 bases and J by 12 bases, 9 bases remained unmatched. The CDR3 runs 14 residues. Germline V lookup: CDR1 MNHEY, CDR2 SMNVEV (reference sequence). The CDR3 bases are TGTGCCAGCAGTCTACGACAGGGGTTGGGACCCCTCCACTTT. Translation: CASSLRQGLGPLHF.

This clone was observed a handful of times. V is TRBV7-9 and J is TRBJ2-5; tentative D call: TRBD1 (6 bases). The CDR3 runs to 14 residues. With 2 bases removed from V and 6 bases from J, the gap between germline ends came to 13 bases. Germline values: CDR1 SEHNR, CDR2 FQNEAQ (reference sequence). CDR3 amino acids: CASSLTGLLKTQYF. CDR3 nucleotides: TGTGCCAGCAGCTTAACAGGGTTATTGAAGACCCAGTACTTC.

CDR3 sequence reads: CASSPGIDRGLGKLFF. The CDR3 DNA is TGTGCCAGCAGCCCAGGGATAGACAGGGGGCTCGGAAAACTGTTTTTT. The V call is TRBV9, the J call TRBJ1-4; TRBD1 aligns across 10 bases. Per germline, CDR1 SGDLS and CDR2 YYNGEE. There are 16 residues in the CDR3. The trim removed 4 bases at V and 10 bases at J, leaving 13 bases unmatched.

This chain uses TRBV28 with TRBJ2-3, with D perhaps TRBD2 (5 bases). The CDR3 has 18 residues. Germline loops: CDR1 MDHEN, CDR2 SYDVKM. V was cut by 8 bases and J by 0 bases, with 24 bases left in between. The CDR3 region has the DNA TGTGCCAGCGGACTTGAATCTTTGTCCGCTCTTAGCACAGATACGCAGTATTTT. Translating it yields CASGLESLSALSTDTQYF.

The CDR3 coding sequence is TGTGCCAGCAGCTTAGGTCTCAATGAGCAGTTCTTC. It is translated as CASSLGLNEQFF. The rearrangement joins TRBV11-2 to TRBJ2-1; no reliable D call. This CDR3 spans 12 amino acids. Deletions cut 1 base from V and 6 bases from J, with 4 bases between. The germline CDR1 and CDR2 sequences are SGHAT and FQNNGV. Full variable domain (remainder filled in from reference TRBV11-2 and TRBJ2-1): EAGVAQSPRYKIIEKRQSVAFWCNPISGHATLYWYQQILGQGPKLLIQFQNNGVVDDSQLPKDRFSAERLKGVDSTLKIQPAKLEDSAVYLCASSLGLNEQFFGPGTRLTVL.